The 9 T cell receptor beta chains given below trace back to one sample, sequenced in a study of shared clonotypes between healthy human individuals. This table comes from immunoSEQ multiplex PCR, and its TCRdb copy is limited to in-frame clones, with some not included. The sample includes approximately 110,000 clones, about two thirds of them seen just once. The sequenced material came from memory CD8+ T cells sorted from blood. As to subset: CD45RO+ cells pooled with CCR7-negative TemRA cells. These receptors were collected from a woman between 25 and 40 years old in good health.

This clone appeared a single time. CDR3 protein: CASSLRGGRTEAFF. CDR3 in DNA: TGTGCCAGCAGTCTCAGAGGGGGCCGAACTGAAGCTTTCTTT. This chain links TRBV28 with TRBJ1-1, with 7 nucleotides matching TRBD1. Germline V gene data show CDR1 as MDHEN and CDR2 as SYDVKM. J was trimmed by 5 bases and V by 5 bases; bases with no gene match: 8. CDR3 length: 14 amino acids.

CDR3: CASSDRDVETQYF. DNA of the CDR3: TGTGCCAGCAGTGATCGGGACGTGGAGACCCAGTACTTC. This chain joins TRBV2 and TRBJ2-5; perhaps D is TRBD1 or TRBD2 (5 bases each). V was trimmed by 3 bases and J by 5 bases, leaving 10 bases between them. This CDR3 region has 13 residues. Germline CDR1 and CDR2: SNHLY and FYNNEI.

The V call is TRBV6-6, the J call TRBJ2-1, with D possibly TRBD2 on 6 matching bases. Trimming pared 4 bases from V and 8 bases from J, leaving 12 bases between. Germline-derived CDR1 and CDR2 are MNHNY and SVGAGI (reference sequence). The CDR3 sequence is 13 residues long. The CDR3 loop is CASSSGTPDEQFF. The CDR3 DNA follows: TGTGCCAGCAGTTCCGGGACTCCGGATGAGCAGTTCTTC.

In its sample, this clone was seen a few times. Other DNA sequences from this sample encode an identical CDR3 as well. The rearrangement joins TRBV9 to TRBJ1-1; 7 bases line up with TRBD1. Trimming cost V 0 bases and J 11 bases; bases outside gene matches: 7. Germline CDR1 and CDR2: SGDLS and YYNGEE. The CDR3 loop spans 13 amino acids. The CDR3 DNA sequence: TGTGCCAGCAGCGTAGGGGGGACAGCCGAGGCTTTCTTT. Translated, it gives CASSVGGTAEAFF.

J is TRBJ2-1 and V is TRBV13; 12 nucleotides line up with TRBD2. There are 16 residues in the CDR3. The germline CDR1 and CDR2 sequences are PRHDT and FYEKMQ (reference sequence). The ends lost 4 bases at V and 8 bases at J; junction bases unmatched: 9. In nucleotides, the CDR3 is TGTGCCAGCAGCTCGACTAGCGGGAGTAGTATTTATGAGCAGTTCTTC. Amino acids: CASSSTSGSSIYEQFF.

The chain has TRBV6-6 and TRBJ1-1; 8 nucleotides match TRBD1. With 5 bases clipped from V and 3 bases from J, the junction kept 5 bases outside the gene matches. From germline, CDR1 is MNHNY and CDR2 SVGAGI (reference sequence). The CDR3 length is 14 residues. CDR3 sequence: CASSPTGADTEAFF. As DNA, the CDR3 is TGTGCCAGCAGTCCGACAGGGGCGGACACTGAAGCTTTCTTT.

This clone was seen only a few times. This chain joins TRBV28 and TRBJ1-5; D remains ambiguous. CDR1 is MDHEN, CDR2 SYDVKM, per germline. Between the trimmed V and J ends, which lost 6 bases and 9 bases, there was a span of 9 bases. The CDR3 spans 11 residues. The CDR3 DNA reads TGTGCCAGCAGGGCCCTCTGGCCCCAGCATTTT. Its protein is CASRALWPQHF. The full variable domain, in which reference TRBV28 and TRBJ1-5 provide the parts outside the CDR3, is DVKVTQSSRYLVKRTGEKVFLECVQDMDHENMFWYRQDPGLGLRLIYFSYDVKMKEKGDIPEGYSVSREKKERFSLILESASTNQTSMYLCASRALWPQHFGDGTRLSIL.

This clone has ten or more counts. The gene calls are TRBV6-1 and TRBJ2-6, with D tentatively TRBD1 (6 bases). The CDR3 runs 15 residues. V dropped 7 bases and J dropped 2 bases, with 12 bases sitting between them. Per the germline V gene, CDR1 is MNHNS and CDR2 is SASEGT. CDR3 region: CASKRQATGANVLTF. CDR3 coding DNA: TGTGCCAGCAAGCGACAGGCTACTGGGGCCAACGTCCTGACTTTC.

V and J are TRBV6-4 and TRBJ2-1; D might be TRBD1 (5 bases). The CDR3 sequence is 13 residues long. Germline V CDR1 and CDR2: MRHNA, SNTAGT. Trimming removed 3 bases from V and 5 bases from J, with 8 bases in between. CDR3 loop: CASSDTGNNEQFF. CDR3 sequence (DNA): TGTGCCAGCAGTGATACAGGAAACAATGAGCAGTTCTTC.